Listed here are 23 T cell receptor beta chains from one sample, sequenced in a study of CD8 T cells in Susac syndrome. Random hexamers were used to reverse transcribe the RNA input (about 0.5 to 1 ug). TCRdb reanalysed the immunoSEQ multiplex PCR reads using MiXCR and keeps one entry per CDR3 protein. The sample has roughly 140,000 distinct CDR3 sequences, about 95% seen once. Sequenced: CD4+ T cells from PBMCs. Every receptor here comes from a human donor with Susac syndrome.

Here the CDR3 reads CATSTPGHSGEQYF. The CDR3 bases are TGTGCCACCAGCACCCCGGGACACTCAGGGGAGCAGTACTTC. The V call is TRBV15, the J call TRBJ2-7, with D perhaps TRBD1 (6 bases). Germline CDR1 is LNHNV and CDR2 is YYDKDF (reference sequence). This CDR3 comprises 14 residues. Trimming took off 4 bases at V and 7 bases at J, with 17 bases between the two ends.

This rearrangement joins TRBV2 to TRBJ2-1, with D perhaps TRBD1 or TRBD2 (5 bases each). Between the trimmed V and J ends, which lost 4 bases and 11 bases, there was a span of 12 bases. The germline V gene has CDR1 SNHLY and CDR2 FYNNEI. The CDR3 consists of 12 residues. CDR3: CASSVGDQKQFF. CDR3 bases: TGTGCCAGCAGTGTAGGGGACCAAAAGCAGTTCTTC.

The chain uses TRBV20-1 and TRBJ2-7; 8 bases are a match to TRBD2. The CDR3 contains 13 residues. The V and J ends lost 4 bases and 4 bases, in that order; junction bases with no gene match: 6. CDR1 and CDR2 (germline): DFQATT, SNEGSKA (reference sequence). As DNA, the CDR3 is TGCAGTGCTAAGCGGGGGCCGCAGTACGAGCAGTACTTC. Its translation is CSAKRGPQYEQYF.

CDR3 residues: CASSQKGTSGGTQYF. DNA of the CDR3: TGTGCCAGCAGCCAAAAGGGGACTAGCGGGGGTACGCAGTATTTT. The chain carries TRBV3-1 and TRBJ2-3; 14 bases fit TRBD2. Unmatched junction bases numbered 3, after V lost 2 bases and J lost 8 bases. The germline V gene encodes CDR1 LGHDT and CDR2 YNNKEL (reference sequence). The CDR3 sequence is 15 residues long.

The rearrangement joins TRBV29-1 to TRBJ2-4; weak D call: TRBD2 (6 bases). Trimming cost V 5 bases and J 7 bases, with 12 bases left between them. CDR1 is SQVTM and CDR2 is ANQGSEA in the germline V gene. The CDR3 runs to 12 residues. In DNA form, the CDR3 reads TGCAGCGTTTCTCGGGGAGGCAACATTCAGTACTTC. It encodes CSVSRGGNIQYF.

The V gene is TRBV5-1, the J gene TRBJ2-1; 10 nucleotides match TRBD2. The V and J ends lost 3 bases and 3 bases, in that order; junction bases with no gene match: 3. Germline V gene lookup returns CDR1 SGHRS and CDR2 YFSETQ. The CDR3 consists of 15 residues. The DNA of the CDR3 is TGCGCCAGCAGCTCGCTAGCGGGGGTCTACAATGAGCAGTTCTTC. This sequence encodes CASSSLAGVYNEQFF. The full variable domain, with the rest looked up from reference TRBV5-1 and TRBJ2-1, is KAGVTQTPRYLIKTRGQQVTLSCSPISGHRSVSWYQQTPGQGLQFLFEYFSETQRNKGNFPGRFSGRQFSNSRSEMNVSTLELGDSALYLCASSSLAGVYNEQFFGPGTRLTVL.

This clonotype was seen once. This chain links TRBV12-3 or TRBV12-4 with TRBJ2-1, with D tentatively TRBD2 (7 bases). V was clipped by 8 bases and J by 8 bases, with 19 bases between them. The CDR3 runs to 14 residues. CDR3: CASVGGAPGDEQFF. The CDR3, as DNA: TGTGCCAGCGTGGGGGGGGCCCCCGGGGATGAGCAGTTCTTC.

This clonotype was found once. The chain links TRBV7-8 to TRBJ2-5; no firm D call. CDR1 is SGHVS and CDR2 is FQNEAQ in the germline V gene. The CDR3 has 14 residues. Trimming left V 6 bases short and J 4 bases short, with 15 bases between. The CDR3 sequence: CASRLGTVIETQYF. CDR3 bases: TGTGCCAGCAGACTCGGAACAGTAATAGAGACCCAGTACTTC.

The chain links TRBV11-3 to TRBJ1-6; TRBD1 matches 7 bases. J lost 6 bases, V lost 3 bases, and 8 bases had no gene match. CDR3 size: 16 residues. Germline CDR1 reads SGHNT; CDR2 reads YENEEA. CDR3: CASSLGDRATNSPLHF. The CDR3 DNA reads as TGTGCCAGCAGCTTGGGGGACAGAGCGACTAATTCACCCCTCCACTTT. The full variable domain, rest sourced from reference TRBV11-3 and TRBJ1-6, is EAGVVQSPRYKIIEKKQPVAFWCNPISGHNTLYWYLQNLGQGPELLIRYENEEAVDDSQLPKDRFSAERLKGVDSTLKIQPAELGDSAVYLCASSLGDRATNSPLHFGNGTRLTVT.

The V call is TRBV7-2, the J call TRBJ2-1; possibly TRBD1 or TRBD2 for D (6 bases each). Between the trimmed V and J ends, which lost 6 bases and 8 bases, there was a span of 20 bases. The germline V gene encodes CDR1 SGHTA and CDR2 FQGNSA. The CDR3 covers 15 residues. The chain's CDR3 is CASSFGGGPGYEQFF. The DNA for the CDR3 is TGTGCCAGCAGTTTCGGAGGGGGGCCGGGGTATGAGCAGTTCTTC.

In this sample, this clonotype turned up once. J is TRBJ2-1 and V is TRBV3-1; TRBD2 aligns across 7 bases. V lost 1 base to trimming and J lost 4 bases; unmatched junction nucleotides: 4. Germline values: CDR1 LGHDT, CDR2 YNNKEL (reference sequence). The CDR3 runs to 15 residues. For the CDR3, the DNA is TGTGCCAGCAGCCAAGCCGGGGGGACGTACAATGAGCAGTTCTTC. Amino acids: CASSQAGGTYNEQFF.

CDR3 loop: CSAPRRGADTQYF. Here the CDR3 DNA reads TGCAGCGCTCCCCGGAGGGGAGCAGATACGCAGTATTTT. The chain carries TRBV29-1 and TRBJ2-3; D might be TRBD2 (6 bases). V shed 7 bases and J shed 4 bases, with 15 bases lying between them. The germline CDR1 and CDR2 sequences are SQVTM and ANQGSEA. This CDR3 is built from 13 residues.

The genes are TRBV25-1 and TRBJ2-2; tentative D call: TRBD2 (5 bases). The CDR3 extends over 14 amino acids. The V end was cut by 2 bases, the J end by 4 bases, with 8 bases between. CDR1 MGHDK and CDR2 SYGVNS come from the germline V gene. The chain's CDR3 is CASSEGRITGELFF. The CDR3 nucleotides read TGTGCCAGCAGTGAAGGGAGAATCACCGGGGAGCTGTTTTTT.

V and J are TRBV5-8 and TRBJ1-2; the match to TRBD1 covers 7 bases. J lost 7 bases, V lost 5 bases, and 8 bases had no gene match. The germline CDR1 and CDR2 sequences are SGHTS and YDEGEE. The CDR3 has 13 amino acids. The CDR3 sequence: CASRVTGTSGYTF. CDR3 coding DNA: TGTGCCAGCAGGGTGACAGGGACGAGTGGCTACACCTTC.

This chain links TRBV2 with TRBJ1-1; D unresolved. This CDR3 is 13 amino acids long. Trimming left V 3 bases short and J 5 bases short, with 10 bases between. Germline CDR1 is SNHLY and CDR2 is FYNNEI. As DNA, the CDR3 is TGTGCCAGCAGTGATTGGAGGGCAACTGAAGCTTTCTTT. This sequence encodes CASSDWRATEAFF.

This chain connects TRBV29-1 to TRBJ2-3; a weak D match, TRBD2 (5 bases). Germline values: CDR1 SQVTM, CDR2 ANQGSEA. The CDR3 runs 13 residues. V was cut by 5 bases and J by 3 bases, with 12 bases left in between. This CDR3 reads CSVLGGPTDTQYF. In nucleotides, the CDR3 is TGCAGCGTTCTGGGCGGGCCTACAGATACGCAGTATTTT.

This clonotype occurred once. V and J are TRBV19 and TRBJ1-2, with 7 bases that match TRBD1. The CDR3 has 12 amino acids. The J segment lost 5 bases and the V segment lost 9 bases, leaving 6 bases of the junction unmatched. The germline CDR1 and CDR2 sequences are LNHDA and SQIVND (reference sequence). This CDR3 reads CASRDSRYGYTF. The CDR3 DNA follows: TGTGCCAGCCGGGACAGTAGATATGGCTACACCTTC.

The CDR3 loop reads CSVEGLVKSDGYTF. In DNA form, the CDR3 reads TGCAGCGTTGAAGGTTTGGTGAAATCGGATGGCTACACCTTC. The chain is built from TRBV29-1 and TRBJ1-2, with D hard to call. Germline lookup yields CDR1 SQVTM and CDR2 ANQGSEA. V lost 1 base and J 6 bases, leaving 15 bases between the germline ends. The CDR3 spans 14 residues.

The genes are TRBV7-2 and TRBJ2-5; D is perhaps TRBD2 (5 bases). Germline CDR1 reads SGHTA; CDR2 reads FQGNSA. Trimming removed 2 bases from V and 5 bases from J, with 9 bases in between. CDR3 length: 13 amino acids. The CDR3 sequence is CASSLYGVETQYF. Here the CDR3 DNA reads TGTGCCAGCAGCTTATACGGGGTGGAGACCCAGTACTTC.

The CDR3 nucleotides are TGTGCCAGCAGCCTCCAGGGGTGGGCCGCCTACGAGCAGTACTTC. Residues: CASSLQGWAAYEQYF. The chain recombines TRBV3-1 with TRBJ2-7; the D gene is possibly TRBD1 (6 bases). CDR1 is LGHDT, CDR2 YNNKEL, per germline (reference sequence). V lost 4 bases, J lost 2 bases, and 15 bases lay in between. The CDR3 has 15 amino acids.

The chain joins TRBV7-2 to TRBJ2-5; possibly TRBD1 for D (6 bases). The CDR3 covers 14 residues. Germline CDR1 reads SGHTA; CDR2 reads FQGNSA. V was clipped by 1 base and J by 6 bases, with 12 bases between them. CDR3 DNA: TGTGCCAGCAGCTTAGACGGCAGGGGCCAGACCCAGTACTTC. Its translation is CASSLDGRGQTQYF.

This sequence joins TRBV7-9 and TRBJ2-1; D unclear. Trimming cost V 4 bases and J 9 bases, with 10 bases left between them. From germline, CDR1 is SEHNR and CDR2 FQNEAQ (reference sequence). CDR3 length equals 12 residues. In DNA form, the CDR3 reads TGTGCCAGCAGCTCCAGAAGGGCTGAGCAGTTCTTC. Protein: CASSSRRAEQFF.

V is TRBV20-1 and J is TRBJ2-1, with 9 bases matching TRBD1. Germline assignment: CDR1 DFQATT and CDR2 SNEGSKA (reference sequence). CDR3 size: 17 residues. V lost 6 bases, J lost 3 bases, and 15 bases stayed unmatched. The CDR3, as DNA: TGCAGTGCCCAAACCCCTGGACAGGGGACCTTCTACAATGAGCAGTTCTTC. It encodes CSAQTPGQGTFYNEQFF.